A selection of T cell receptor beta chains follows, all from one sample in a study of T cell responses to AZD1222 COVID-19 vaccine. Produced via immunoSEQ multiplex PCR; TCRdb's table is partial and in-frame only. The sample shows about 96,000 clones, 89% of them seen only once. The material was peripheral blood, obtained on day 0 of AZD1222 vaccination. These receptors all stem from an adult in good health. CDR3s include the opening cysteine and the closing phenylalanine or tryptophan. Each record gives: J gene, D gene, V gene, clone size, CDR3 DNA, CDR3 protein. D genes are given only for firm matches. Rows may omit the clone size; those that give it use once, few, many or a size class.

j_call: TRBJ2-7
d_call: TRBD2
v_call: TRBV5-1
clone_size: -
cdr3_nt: TGCGCCAGCAACCCCACGGGAGGGATAGCCTACGAGCAGTACTTC
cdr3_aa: CASNPTGGIAYEQYF

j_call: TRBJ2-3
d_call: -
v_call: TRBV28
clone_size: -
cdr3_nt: TGTGCCAGCAGTCCCTCCGTTATCCCAGATACGCAGTATTTT
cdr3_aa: CASSPSVIPDTQYF

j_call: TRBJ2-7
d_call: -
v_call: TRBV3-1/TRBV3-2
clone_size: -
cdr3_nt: TGTGCCAGCAGCGCCATAGGGGCAAGGTCCAGCGAGCAGTACTTC
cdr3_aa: CASSAIGARSSEQYF

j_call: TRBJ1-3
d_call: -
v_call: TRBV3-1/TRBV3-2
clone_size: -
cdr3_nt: TGTGCCAGCAGCCACGCTAGGGGAAACACCATATATTTT
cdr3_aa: CASSHARGNTIYF

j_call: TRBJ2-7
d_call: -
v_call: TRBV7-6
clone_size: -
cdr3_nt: TGTGCCAGCAGCTCCTACGAGGCAAGGCAGTACTTC
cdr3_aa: CASSSYEARQYF

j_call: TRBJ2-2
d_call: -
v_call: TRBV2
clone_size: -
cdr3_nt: TGTGCCAGCTCAGTGACTCGGAACACCGGGGAGCTGTTTTTT
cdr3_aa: CASSVTRNTGELFF

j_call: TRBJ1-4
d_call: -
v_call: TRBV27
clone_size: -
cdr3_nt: TGTGCCAGCAGTTTATCGGGGGGGATAAAACTGTTTTTT
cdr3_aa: CASSLSGGIKLFF

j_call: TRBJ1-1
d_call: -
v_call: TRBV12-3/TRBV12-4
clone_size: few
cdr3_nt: TGTGCCAGCACCCCTTCGAACACTGAAGCTTTCTTT
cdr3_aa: CASTPSNTEAFF

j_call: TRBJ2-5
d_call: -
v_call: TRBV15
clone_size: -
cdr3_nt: TGTGCCACCAGCAGAGCGGCCCCTCAAGAGACCCAGTACTTC
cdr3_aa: CATSRAAPQETQYF

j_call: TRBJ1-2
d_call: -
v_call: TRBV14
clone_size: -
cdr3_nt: TGTGCCAGCAGCCAAGTGTCCGGGAGCTACTATGGCTACACCTTC
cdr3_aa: CASSQVSGSYYGYTF

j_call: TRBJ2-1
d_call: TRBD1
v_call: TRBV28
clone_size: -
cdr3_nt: TGTGCCAGCAGTTTCGATCCGGGACAGGGATACAATGAGCAGTTCTTC
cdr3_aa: CASSFDPGQGYNEQFF

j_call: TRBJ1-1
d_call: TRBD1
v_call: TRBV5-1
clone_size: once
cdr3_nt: TGCGCCAGCAGCCCCGGGACAGGGGGTTTGAGCACTGAAGCTTTCTTT
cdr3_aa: CASSPGTGGLSTEAFF

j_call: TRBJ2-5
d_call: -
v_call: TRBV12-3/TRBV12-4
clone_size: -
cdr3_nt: TGTGCCAGCAGTTTATTACAGGGCGAGACCCAGTACTTC
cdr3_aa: CASSLLQGETQYF

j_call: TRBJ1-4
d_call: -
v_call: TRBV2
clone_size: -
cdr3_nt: TGTGCCAGCAGTTGGAGACCAACTAATGAAAAACTGTTTTTT
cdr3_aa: CASSWRPTNEKLFF

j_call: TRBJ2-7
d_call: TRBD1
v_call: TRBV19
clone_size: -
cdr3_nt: TGTGCCAGTAGTCAGACAGGGGAAGATTCGTACGAGCAGTACTTC
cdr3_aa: CASSQTGEDSYEQYF

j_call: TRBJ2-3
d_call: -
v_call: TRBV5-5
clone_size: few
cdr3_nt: TGTGCCAGCAGCTTACCGGTGAGCACAGATACGCAGTATTTT
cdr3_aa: CASSLPVSTDTQYF

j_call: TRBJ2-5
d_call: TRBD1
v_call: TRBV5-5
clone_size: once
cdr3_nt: TGTGCCAGCAGCTCGGGACAGATCCAAGAGACCCAGTACTTC
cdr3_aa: CASSSGQIQETQYF

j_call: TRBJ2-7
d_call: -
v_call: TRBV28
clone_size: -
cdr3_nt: TGTGCCAGCAGTTTGGTAGAAAACTACGAGCAGTACTTC
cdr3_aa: CASSLVENYEQYF

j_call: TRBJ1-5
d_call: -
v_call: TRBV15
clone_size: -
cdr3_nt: TGTGCCACCAGCAGAAAAACAGAGAGCAATCAGCCCCAGCATTTT
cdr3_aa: CATSRKTESNQPQHF

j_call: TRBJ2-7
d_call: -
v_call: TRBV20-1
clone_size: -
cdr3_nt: TGCAGTGCTAGGCTACTTTACGAGCAGTACTTC
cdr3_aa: CSARLLYEQYF

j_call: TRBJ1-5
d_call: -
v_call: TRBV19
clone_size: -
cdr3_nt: TGTGCCAGTAGTATAGTATGGGGGCAGCCCCAGCATTTT
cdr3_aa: CASSIVWGQPQHF

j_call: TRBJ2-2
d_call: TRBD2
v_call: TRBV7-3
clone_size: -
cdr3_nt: TGTGCCAGCAGCGTAACAGCGGGGGCTAACACCGGGGAGCTGTTTTTT
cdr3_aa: CASSVTAGANTGELFF

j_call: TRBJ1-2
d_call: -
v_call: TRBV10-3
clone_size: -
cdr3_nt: TGTGCCATCAGTGAGTCGGTCAGAGAGAACTATGGCTACACCTTC
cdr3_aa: CAISESVRENYGYTF

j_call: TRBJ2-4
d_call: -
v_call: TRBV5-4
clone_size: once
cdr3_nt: TGTGCCAGCAGGGAGGGGGGCAAAAACATTCAGTACTTC
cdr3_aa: CASREGGKNIQYF

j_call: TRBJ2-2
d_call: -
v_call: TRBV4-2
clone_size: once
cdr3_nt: TGTGCCAGCAGCCAGCAACAAAACACCGGGGAGCTGTTTTTT
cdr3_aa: CASSQQQNTGELFF

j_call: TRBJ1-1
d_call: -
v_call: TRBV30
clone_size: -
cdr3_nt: TGTGCCTGGAGTGTAACCCGGGACACTGAAGCTTTCTTT
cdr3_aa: CAWSVTRDTEAFF

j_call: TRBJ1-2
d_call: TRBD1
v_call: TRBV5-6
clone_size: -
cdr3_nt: TGTGCCAGCAGCTCACAGGGGGAATGGAACTATGGCTACACCTTC
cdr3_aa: CASSSQGEWNYGYTF

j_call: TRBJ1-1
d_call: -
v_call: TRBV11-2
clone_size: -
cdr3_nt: TGTGCCAGCAGTCCAGGACGGGGCAGGGACACTGAAGCTTTCTTT
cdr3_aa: CASSPGRGRDTEAFF

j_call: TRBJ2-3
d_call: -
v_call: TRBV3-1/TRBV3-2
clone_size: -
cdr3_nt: TGTGCCAGCAGCCAAGTGTCTAGATACACAGATACGCAGTATTTT
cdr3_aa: CASSQVSRYTDTQYF

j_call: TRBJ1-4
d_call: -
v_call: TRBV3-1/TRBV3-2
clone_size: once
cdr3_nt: TGTGCCAGCAGGCGCAGCAGAAGAAAAACTGTTTTT
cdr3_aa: CASRRSRRKTVF

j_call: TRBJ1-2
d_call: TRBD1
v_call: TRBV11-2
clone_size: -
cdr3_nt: TGTGCCAGCAGCTTAAGGGCAGGGGGTAACTATGGCTACACCTTC
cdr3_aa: CASSLRAGGNYGYTF